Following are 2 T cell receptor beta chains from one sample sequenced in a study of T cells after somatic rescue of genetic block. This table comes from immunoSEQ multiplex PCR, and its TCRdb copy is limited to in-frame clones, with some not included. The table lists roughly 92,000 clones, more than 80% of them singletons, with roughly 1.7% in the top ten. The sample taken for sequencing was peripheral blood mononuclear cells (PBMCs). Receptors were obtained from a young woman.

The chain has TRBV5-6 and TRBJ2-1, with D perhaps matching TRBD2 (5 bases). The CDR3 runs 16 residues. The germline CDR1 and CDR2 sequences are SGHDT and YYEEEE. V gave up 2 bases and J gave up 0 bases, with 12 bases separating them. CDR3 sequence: CASSFMTGSSYNEQFF. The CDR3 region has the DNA TGTGCCAGCAGCTTTATGACGGGGAGCTCCTACAATGAGCAGTTCTTC.

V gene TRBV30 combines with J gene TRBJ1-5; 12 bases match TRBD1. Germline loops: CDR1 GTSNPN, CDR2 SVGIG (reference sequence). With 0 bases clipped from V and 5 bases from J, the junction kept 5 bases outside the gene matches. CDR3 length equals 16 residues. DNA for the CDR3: TGTGCCTGGAGTGTACTGGGACAGGGGGCTTATCAGCCCCAGCATTTT. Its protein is CAWSVLGQGAYQPQHF.